The text below deals with one TCR beta chain. The table came from immunoSEQ multiplex PCR; TCRdb's copy has only in-frame clones and leaves some out. The sample records roughly 500,000 clones, roughly 89% being singletons. V trimming: 5 bases; J trimming: 0 bases; junction bases outside the gene matches: 1. Germline V CDR1 and CDR2: LNHDA, SQIVND (reference sequence). This CDR3 has 14 amino acids. The data stem from a study of blood T cell repertoires in COVID-19. About the research overall: Whether acute or convalescent, the COVID-19 samples came from the United States, Italy and Spain.

The chain joins TRBV19 to TRBJ2-7, with 10 nucleotides matching TRBD1. Specimen: peripheral blood. The TCR comes from a young man with COVID-19, enrolled during active disease. The CDR3 sequence: CASSGTGASYEQYF. The CDR3, as DNA: TGTGCCAGTAGTGGGACAGGGGCCTCCTACGAGCAGTACTTC. The full variable domain, its missing parts supplied by reference TRBV19 and TRBJ2-7, is DGGITQSPKYLFRKEGQNVTLSCEQNLNHDAMYWYRQDPGQGLRLIYYSQIVNDFQKGDIAEGYSVSREKKESFPLTVTSAQKNPTAFYLCASSGTGASYEQYFGPGTRLTVT.